This T cell receptor beta chain was recovered during a study of shared clonotypes between healthy human individuals. All donors were Caucasian adults living in Nashville, Tennessee. With 3 bases removed from V and 4 bases from J, the gap between germline ends came to 5 bases. This CDR3 is 12 amino acids long. The germline CDR1 and CDR2 sequences are SEHNR and FQNEAQ (reference sequence). At the deep level, the assay was run. Scientists sequenced DNA from unsorted PBMC on ten immunoSEQ deep assay plates. In the authors' workflow: Filtering differed because ImmunoSEQ produced junction-only sequences that carried no quality scores. Here immunoSEQ multiplex PCR was the method, and the copy in TCRdb shows in-frame clones only, minus some. That table supplies the V and J calls and clone size; D and trimming were determined from the DNA. The repertoire holds about 480,000 clones, with roughly 79% as singletons.

V is TRBV7-9 and J is TRBJ2-3, with no clear D. Specimen: PBMCs. This receptor was obtained from a middle-aged woman in good health. Some clones in this sample may be carry-over from other donors' samples. The CDR3 region has the DNA TGTGCCAGCAGCTTGACCTCAGATACGCAGTATTTT. Residues: CASSLTSDTQYF. Full variable domain (rest looked up from reference TRBV7-9 and TRBJ2-3): DTGVSQNPRHKITKRGQNVTFRCDPISEHNRLYWYRQTLGQGPEFLTYFQNEAQLEKSRLLSDRFSAERPKGSFSTLEIQRTEQGDSAMYLCASSLTSDTQYFGPGTRLTVL.